The 16 T cell receptor beta chains reported below all come from one sample, sequenced in a study of T-cell reconstitution after alpha-beta-depleted transplantation in children. Molecular barcoding with unique molecular identifiers was used for the TCRbeta library. TCRdb re-derived calls from the PCR reads in MiXCR, one entry per CDR3 protein. The sample lists 90,000 to 100,000 distinct CDR3 sequences, more than 10% occurring once. Sequenced here: PBMCs from the stem cell graft donor, sampled from the stem cell graft. All receptors derive from a human donor who donated a stem cell graft to a child with inherited bone marrow failure.

The table lists this clonotype with many counts. The chain joins TRBV18 to TRBJ2-2; unclear D gene. V lost 4 bases, J lost 2 bases, and 8 bases lay in between. Germline CDR1 reads KGHSH; CDR2 reads LQKENI. The CDR3 covers 14 residues. The CDR3 DNA reads TGTGCCAGCTCACGCTCCACCAACACCGGGGAGCTGTTTTTT. Translating gives CASSRSTNTGELFF.

This clonotype occurred many times. Written as DNA, the CDR3 is TGCAGTGCTAGAGGTCCGGGTAGCGGGAGTTCAGAGACCCAGTACTTC. This sequence encodes CSARGPGSGSSETQYF. J is TRBJ2-5 and V is TRBV20-1; 9 positions agree with TRBD2. CDR1 is DFQATT and CDR2 is SNEGSKA in the germline V gene (reference sequence). V shed 1 base and J 4 bases; nucleotides not matched to a gene: 10. There are 16 residues in the CDR3.

In this sample, this clonotype turned up many times. The chain uses TRBV13 and TRBJ2-5, with a weak D call TRBD1 (5 bases). V shed 4 bases and J shed 5 bases, with 14 bases lying between them. The length of the CDR3 is 14 residues. Per germline, CDR1 PRHDT and CDR2 FYEKMQ (reference sequence). CDR3 loop: CASSSWQGRETQYF. The CDR3 DNA follows: TGTGCCAGCAGCTCCTGGCAGGGCAGGGAGACCCAGTACTTC.

The table lists this clonotype with many counts. V is TRBV4-2 and J is TRBJ2-7, with D possibly being TRBD2 (6 bases). The germline gives CDR1 LGHNA, CDR2 YNFKEQ. This CDR3 contains 16 residues. The ends were cut back, 1 base at V and 0 bases at J, with 13 bases in the middle. The DNA of the CDR3 is TGTGCCAGCAGCCAAGGGGACTCACAAGGCTCCTACGAGCAGTACTTC. This encodes CASSQGDSQGSYEQYF.

This clonotype was picked up many times. V usage is TRBV7-9 and J usage is TRBJ1-2; 9 bases align to TRBD1. The V and J ends lost 5 bases and 3 bases, in that order; junction bases with no gene match: 10. Germline CDR1 is SEHNR and CDR2 is FQNEAQ (reference sequence). This CDR3 region has 16 residues. CDR3 loop: CASSGMDRGIDYGYTF. The CDR3 DNA sequence: TGTGCCAGCAGCGGGATGGACAGGGGAATCGACTATGGCTACACCTTC.

The sample holds many counts of this clonotype. The rearrangement links TRBV5-1 to TRBJ2-5; 8 nucleotides align to TRBD1. CDR3 size: 14 residues. From germline, CDR1 is SGHRS and CDR2 YFSETQ. Trimming took 6 bases from V and 1 from J; bases not matched to a gene: 5. CDR3 coding DNA: TGCGCCAGCAACAAGGACAGGGCCCAAGAGACCCAGTACTTC. Protein sequence: CASNKDRAQETQYF.

The sample holds many counts of this clonotype. The chain uses TRBV24-1 and TRBJ1-2; tentative D call: TRBD1 (6 bases). Germline V gene sequence: CDR1 KGHDR, CDR2 SFDVKD. V lost 6 bases and J lost 8, with 15 bases in between. This CDR3 is built from 13 residues. The CDR3 spells CATSFSGTYGYTF. DNA for the CDR3: TGTGCCACCAGTTTCTCCGGGACATACGGCTACACCTTC.

This clonotype came up many times. J is TRBJ1-6 and V is TRBV5-6, with no clear D. The germline V and J ends were trimmed by 4 bases and 8 bases, with 16 bases remaining between them. The CDR3 runs 15 residues. Germline CDR1 is SGHDT and CDR2 is YYEEEE. The CDR3 sequence: CASSPLRLGDSPLHF. The CDR3 region has the DNA TGTGCCAGCAGCCCCCTCAGGCTCGGCGATTCACCCCTCCACTTT.

This clonotype was found many times. This sequence joins TRBV4-2 and TRBJ2-4; the D gene could be TRBD1 or TRBD2 (9 bases each). Germline V lookup: CDR1 LGHNA, CDR2 YNFKEQ. Deletions cut 4 bases from V and 2 bases from J, with 36 bases between. The CDR3 spans 23 residues. The CDR3 DNA is TGTGCCAGCAGCCGGATTGGACAGGGGATATCGGCGGGAGGGTGGAGGACCAAAAACATTCAGTACTTC. Its protein is CASSRIGQGISAGGWRTKNIQYF.

This clonotype has ten or more counts. The CDR3 DNA reads TGTGCCAGCAGCTTAGGAACAGGTTTCCAGCCCCAGCATTTT. The encoded protein is CASSLGTGFQPQHF. The chain employs TRBV7-9 and TRBJ1-5, with D tentatively TRBD1 (5 bases). V lost 1 base to trimming and J lost 7 bases, with 11 bases between them. This CDR3 contains 14 residues. From germline, CDR1 is SEHNR and CDR2 FQNEAQ (reference sequence). Full variable domain (rest looked up from reference TRBV7-9 and TRBJ1-5): DTGVSQNPRHKITKRGQNVTFRCDPISEHNRLYWYRQTLGQGPEFLTYFQNEAQLEKSRLLSDRFSAERPKGSFSTLEIQRTEQGDSAMYLCASSLGTGFQPQHFGDGTRLSIL.

This clonotype was detected many times. This chain joins TRBV29-1 and TRBJ2-6; maybe TRBD2 (6 bases). The germline gives CDR1 SQVTM, CDR2 ANQGSEA. V lost 4 bases, J lost 0 bases, and 10 bases lay in between. The CDR3 is made up of 15 amino acids. The CDR3 protein is CSVVSGDSGANVLTF. The DNA for the CDR3 is TGCAGCGTTGTGTCGGGGGACTCTGGGGCCAACGTCCTGACTTTC.

The chain employs TRBV7-6 and TRBJ2-2; TRBD2 agrees at 7 bases. J lost 4 bases, V lost 5 bases, and 7 bases had no gene match. CDR3 length: 15 residues. Germline V gene data show CDR1 as SGHVS and CDR2 as FNYEAQ. CDR3: CASSPRGGPTGELFF. The CDR3 nucleotides are TGTGCCAGCAGCCCCCGGGGAGGGCCCACCGGGGAGCTGTTTTTT.

In this sample, this clonotype turned up many times. This chain uses TRBV24-1 with TRBJ2-1, with D unresolved. Trimming shortened V by 9 bases and J by 6 bases, and 11 bases separated the two germline ends. There are 12 residues in the CDR3. Germline values: CDR1 KGHDR, CDR2 SFDVKD. This CDR3 is CATSEGRNEQFF. The CDR3 DNA is TGTGCCACCTCAGAAGGGCGCAATGAGCAGTTCTTC.

In this sample, this clonotype turned up a few times. The V gene is TRBV23-1, the J gene TRBJ2-2, with D tentatively TRBD1 or TRBD2 (7 bases each). TRBV23-1 is annotated as an ORF whose role is uncertain. The CDR3 loop spans 15 amino acids. V was shortened by 4 bases and J by 10 bases, with 19 bases between the two germline ends. CDR3 coding DNA: TGCGCCAGCAGTCGACCAGGGGGGGAGAACGTGGAGCTGTTTTTT. It translates to CASSRPGGENVELFF.

In this sample, this clonotype turned up many times. The rearrangement links TRBV12-3 or TRBV12-4 to TRBJ1-1; perhaps TRBD1 as D (5 bases). There are 14 residues in the CDR3. The germline V and J ends were trimmed by 6 bases and 4 bases, with 15 bases remaining between them. CDR3 bases: TGTGCCAGCAGATTTCCTGGCGGGGGCACTGAAGCTTTCTTT. Its protein is CASRFPGGGTEAFF.

This clonotype was recorded many times. V and J are TRBV3-1 and TRBJ2-3; 10 bases match TRBD2. This CDR3 comprises 17 residues. V was clipped by 0 bases and J by 5 bases; unmatched bases: 8. The germline CDR1 and CDR2 sequences are LGHDT and YNNKEL (reference sequence). Here the CDR3 DNA reads TGTGCCAGCAGCCAAGAAATGAGAGCGGGGGGGGGAGATACGCAGTATTTT. The encoded protein is CASSQEMRAGGGDTQYF.